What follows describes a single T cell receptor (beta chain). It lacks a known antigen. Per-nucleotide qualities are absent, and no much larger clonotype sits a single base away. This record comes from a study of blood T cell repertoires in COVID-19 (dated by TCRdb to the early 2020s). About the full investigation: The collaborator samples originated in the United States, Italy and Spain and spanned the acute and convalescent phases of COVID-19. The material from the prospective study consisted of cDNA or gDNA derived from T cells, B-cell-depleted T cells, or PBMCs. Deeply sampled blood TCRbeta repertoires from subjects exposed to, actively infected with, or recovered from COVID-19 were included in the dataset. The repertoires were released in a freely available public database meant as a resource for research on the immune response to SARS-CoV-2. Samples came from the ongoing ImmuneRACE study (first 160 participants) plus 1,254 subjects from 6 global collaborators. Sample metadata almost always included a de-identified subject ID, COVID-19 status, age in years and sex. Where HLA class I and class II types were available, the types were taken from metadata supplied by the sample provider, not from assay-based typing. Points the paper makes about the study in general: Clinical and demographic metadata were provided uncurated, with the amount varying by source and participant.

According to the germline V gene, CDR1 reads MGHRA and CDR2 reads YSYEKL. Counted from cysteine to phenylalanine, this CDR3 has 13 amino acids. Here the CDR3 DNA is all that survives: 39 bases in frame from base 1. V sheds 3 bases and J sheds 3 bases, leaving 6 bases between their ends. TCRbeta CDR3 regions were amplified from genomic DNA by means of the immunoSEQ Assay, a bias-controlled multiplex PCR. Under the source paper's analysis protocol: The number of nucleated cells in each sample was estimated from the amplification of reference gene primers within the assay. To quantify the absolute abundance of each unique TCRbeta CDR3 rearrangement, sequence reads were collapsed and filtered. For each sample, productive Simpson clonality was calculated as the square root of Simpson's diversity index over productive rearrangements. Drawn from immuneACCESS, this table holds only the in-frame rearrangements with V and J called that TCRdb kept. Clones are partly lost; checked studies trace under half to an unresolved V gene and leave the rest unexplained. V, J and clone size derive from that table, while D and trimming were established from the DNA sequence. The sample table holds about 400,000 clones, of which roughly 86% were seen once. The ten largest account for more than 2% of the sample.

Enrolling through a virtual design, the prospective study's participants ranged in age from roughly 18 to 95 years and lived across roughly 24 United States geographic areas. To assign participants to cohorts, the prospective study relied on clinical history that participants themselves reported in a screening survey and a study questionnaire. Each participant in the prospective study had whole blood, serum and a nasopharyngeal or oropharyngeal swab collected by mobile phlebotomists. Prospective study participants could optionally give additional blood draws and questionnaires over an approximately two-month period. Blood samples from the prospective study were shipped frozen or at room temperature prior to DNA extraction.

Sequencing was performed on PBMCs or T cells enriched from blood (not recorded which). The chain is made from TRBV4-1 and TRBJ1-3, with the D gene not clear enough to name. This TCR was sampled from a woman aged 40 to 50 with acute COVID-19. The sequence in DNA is TGCGCCAGCAGCCAGTTATTTGGAAACACCATATATTTT. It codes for CASSQLFGNTIYF.